Included here is one T cell receptor beta chain sequence, with context. What it recognizes is unknown. No conserved phenylalanine or tryptophan ends this CDR3, so it is likely a read error. Cells sorted as Tregs were CD4+, CD25+ and CD127-/low. MiXCR was run by TCRdb on the 5' RACE reads, yielding one entry per CDR3 protein. Of 35,000 to 50,000 distinct CDR3 sequences listed, about a fifth are singletons. General study findings and limits: Tumor Tregs overlapped most with tumor, then blood, naive CD4+ cells. The larger-cohort validation was restricted to a single TCR beta V-J rearrangement rather than whole repertoires. The TCR gene usage of tumor memory CD4+ T cells clustered together with blood and lymph node memory CD4+ cells and with lymph node naive CD4+ cells.

This CDR3 spans 11 amino acids. Germline CDR1 is PRHDT and CDR2 is FYEKMQ (reference sequence). V lost 2 bases, J lost 7 bases, and 6 bases lay in between. The sequence was collected from a female donor with breast cancer. The material sequenced was Tregs sorted from a lymph node. The rearrangement joins TRBV13 to TRBJ2-7, with a tentative D call TRBD2 (5 bases). CDR3 residues: CASSLRGEQYL. CDR3 DNA sequence: TGTGCCAGCAGCTTACGGGGTGAGCAGTACCTC.